This TCR beta chain was captured in a study of cytomegalovirus exposure and HLA in healthy donors. Use of 60 Vbeta and 13 Jbeta primers characterized the PCR. TCRdb keeps only in-frame clones here, not all; method: immunoSEQ multiplex PCR. The listing contains under 250,000 clones. The V segment lost 2 bases and the J segment 12 bases; nucleotides outside the gene matches: 4. CDR3 length: 12 residues. Germline loops: CDR1 SGHAT, CDR2 FQNNGV. The sequence was collected from a girl aged 2 to 10 in good health and CMV-seropositive. The source material was PBMCs. This rearrangement joins TRBV11-2 to TRBJ2-1; 7 bases map to TRBD2. The CDR3 sequence is CASSLTSAGQFF. The CDR3 DNA follows: TGTGCCAGCAGCTTAACTAGCGCGGGGCAGTTCTTC. Complete variable domain (other parts from reference TRBV11-2 and TRBJ2-1): EAGVAQSPRYKIIEKRQSVAFWCNPISGHATLYWYQQILGQGPKLLIQFQNNGVVDDSQLPKDRFSAERLKGVDSTLKIQPAKLEDSAVYLCASSLTSAGQFFGPGTRLTVL.